This T cell receptor (beta chain) derives from a study of cytotoxic CD8 clonotypes in ibrutinib-treated CLL. About the research overall: Averaging across samples gave 255,043 productive templates and roughly 87,000 productive rearrangements.

Worth noting for this clone: Antigen unknown.

TCRdb's copy holds only in-frame clones and misses some; the assay was immunoSEQ multiplex PCR. Here the sample spans about 130,000 clones, around 84% being singletons. Study outcomes and limitations: Public clonotypes were rare and shrank or held steady on treatment. Sampling times, which were not matched between the groups, differed between sustained-remission patients and progressing patients.

V gave up 1 base and J gave up 2 bases; unmatched junction bases: 1. This CDR3 has 13 amino acids. Germline V CDR1 and CDR2: GTSNPN, SVGIG (reference sequence). This chain uses TRBV30 with TRBJ2-7; 8 bases are shared with TRBD1. This material consisted of PBMCs, taken after 24 months of ibrutinib treatment. This clonotype was obtained from a human donor with chronic lymphocytic leukemia. The CDR3 here is CAWSGGQAYEQYF. Written as DNA, the CDR3 is TGTGCCTGGAGTGGGGGACAGGCCTACGAGCAGTACTTC.